Listed here are 23 T cell receptor beta chains from one sample, sequenced in a study of blood T cell repertoires in COVID-19. The assay was immunoSEQ multiplex PCR, and TCRdb's table has in-frame clones only and misses some. Of around 300,000 clones in the sample, approximately 86% were seen once. The sample comprised peripheral blood. The receptors were gathered from a man aged 18 to 29 with active or convalescent COVID-19.

The V gene is TRBV19, the J gene TRBJ1-2; TRBD1 agrees at 8 bases. This CDR3 has 13 amino acids. Germline V lookup: CDR1 LNHDA, CDR2 SQIVND (reference sequence). V lost 5 bases and J lost 12; bases outside the gene matches: 11. CDR3 sequence: CASSRSGGEAHTF. The CDR3 DNA sequence: TGTGCCAGTAGTCGGTCAGGGGGCGAAGCTCACACCTTC.

This chain uses TRBV5-8 with TRBJ2-3; no clear D. The V and J ends lost 1 base and 5 bases respectively, with 11 bases between them. Looked up from germline, CDR1 is SGHTS and CDR2 is YDEGEE. This CDR3 spans 14 amino acids. The CDR3 protein is CASSLHVLGDTQYF. Written as DNA, the CDR3 is TGTGCCAGCAGCTTGCATGTCCTAGGAGATACGCAGTATTTT.

The V call is TRBV11-2, the J call TRBJ1-6, with 7 bases that match TRBD1. Germline values: CDR1 SGHAT, CDR2 FQNNGV. J lost 1 base, V lost 6 bases, and 9 bases had no gene match. The CDR3 totals 17 residues. CDR3 DNA sequence: TGTGCCAGCAGTGAAGGGGGCAGGTCTTCCTATAATTCACCCCTCCACTTT. It translates to CASSEGGRSSYNSPLHF.

The chain employs TRBV27 and TRBJ1-2; 8 nucleotides match TRBD1. The CDR3 contains 14 residues. Germline V gene lookup returns CDR1 MNHEY and CDR2 SMNVEV (reference sequence). Trimming removed 6 bases from V and 5 bases from J; junction bases left unmatched: 8. CDR3 DNA: TGTGCCAGCAGGACGGATACAGGGGGGTATGGCTACACCTTC. It yields the protein CASRTDTGGYGYTF.

The chain carries TRBV21-1 and TRBJ1-1; TRBD1 reflects the table's D call only, with no check against the DNA. TRBV21-1 is a recognized pseudogene. The CDR3 length is 14 residues. In DNA form, the CDR3 reads TGTGCCAGGAGAGGGACACGCAACGACCGTGAAGCTTTCTTT. It translates to CARRGTRNDREAFF.

With respect to this clone: Additional DNA sequences in this sample encode the identical CDR3. This sequence joins TRBV12-3 or TRBV12-4 and TRBJ1-2; TRBD1 is a possible D gene (5 bases). Trimming shortened V by 5 bases and J by 2 bases, and 9 bases separated the two germline ends. The CDR3 has 13 residues. The chain's CDR3 is CASSLGLNYGYTF. DNA for the CDR3: TGTGCCAGCAGTCTGGGACTGAACTATGGCTACACCTTC.

The V gene is TRBV9, the J gene TRBJ1-1; D not resolved. V lost 7 bases to trimming and J lost 8 bases, with 12 bases between them. Germline V lookup: CDR1 SGDLS, CDR2 YYNGEE. This CDR3 spans 11 amino acids. The CDR3 is CASEGAGEAFF. CDR3 bases: TGTGCCAGCGAGGGTGCCGGGGAAGCTTTCTTT.

The chain recombines TRBV7-6 with TRBJ2-1, with TRBD2 as a possible D gene (7 bases). Trimming took off 1 base at V and 5 bases at J, with 18 bases between the two ends. The CDR3 covers 17 residues. CDR1 and CDR2 from the germline V gene are SGHVS and FNYEAQ. The CDR3 loop is CASSLGFGGPRDNEQFF. The CDR3 DNA reads TGTGCCAGCAGCTTAGGATTCGGGGGGCCCCGGGACAATGAGCAGTTCTTC. Supplemented by reference TRBV7-6 and TRBJ2-1, the full variable domain reads GAGVSQSPRYKVTKRGQDVALRCDPISGHVSLYWYRQALGQGPEFLTYFNYEAQQDKSGLPNDRFSAERPEGSISTLTIQRTEQRDSAMYRCASSLGFGGPRDNEQFFGPGTRLTVL.

The rearrangement links TRBV5-6 to TRBJ2-7, with 9 nucleotides matching TRBD1. The CDR3 has 14 residues. J gave up 2 bases and V 4 bases, and 4 bases lay outside the gene matches. Germline assignment: CDR1 SGHDT and CDR2 YYEEEE. Here the CDR3 reads CASSPGQGPYEQYF. The CDR3 nucleotides read TGTGCCAGCAGCCCTGGACAGGGGCCCTACGAGCAGTACTTC.

This clone was recorded only once. Germline and junction disagree at one end, which may indicate a read error. The CDR3 sequence: CVSNPHTQGAKNIQYF. The CDR3 DNA reads as TGCGTCAGCAATCCTCACACGCAGGGGGCCAAAAACATTCAGTACTTC. The chain uses TRBV23-1 and TRBJ2-4, with D possibly being TRBD1 (6 bases). TRBV23-1 is assigned to the ORF class and has an uncertain function. This CDR3 has 16 residues.

The rearrangement uses TRBV27 and TRBJ1-5; a weak D match, TRBD1 (5 bases). The ends were cut back, 6 bases at V and 0 bases at J, with 12 bases in the middle. Germline values: CDR1 MNHEY, CDR2 SMNVEV (reference sequence). The CDR3 runs 15 residues. The CDR3 sequence: CASRQDSYSNQPQHF. CDR3 nucleotide sequence: TGTGCCAGCAGGCAAGACAGTTATAGCAATCAGCCCCAGCATTTT.

This clone was recorded at least ten times. This chain connects TRBV3-1 (or the pseudogene TRBV3-2) to TRBJ1-3; weak D call: TRBD1 (6 bases). The CDR3 covers 15 residues. CDR1 and CDR2 from the germline V gene are LGHDT and YNNKEL (reference sequence). V was clipped by 5 bases and J by 3 bases, with 14 bases between them. The CDR3 loop is CASSTTGKVGNTIYF. In nucleotides, the CDR3 is TGTGCCAGCAGCACTACAGGGAAGGTTGGAAACACCATATATTTT.

This clone was seen once. The chain has TRBV6-5 and TRBJ2-7; D is perhaps TRBD2 (7 bases). Trimming took 4 bases from V and 4 from J, leaving 11 bases between them. The germline V gene has CDR1 MNHEY and CDR2 SVGAGI. The CDR3 loop spans 13 amino acids. This chain's CDR3 is CASSSRGGYEQYF. In nucleotides, the CDR3 is TGTGCCAGCAGTTCCAGGGGAGGGTACGAGCAGTACTTC.

This clone has just a few counts. V is TRBV4-1 and J is TRBJ1-4; no definite D call. Deletions cut 4 bases from V and 0 bases from J, with 12 bases between. The CDR3 is 16 amino acids. CDR1 is MGHRA, CDR2 YSYEKL, per germline. The CDR3 loop reads CASSPGRTATNEKLFF. The DNA of the CDR3 is TGCGCCAGCAGCCCAGGTAGAACTGCAACTAATGAAAAACTGTTTTTT.

The CDR3 region is CASSRTSPGTGELFF. As DNA, the CDR3 is TGTGCCAGCAGCAGAACTAGTCCGGGCACCGGGGAGCTGTTTTTT. This chain links TRBV11-2 with TRBJ2-2, with D possibly being TRBD2 (5 bases). Germline V gene lookup returns CDR1 SGHAT and CDR2 FQNNGV. Trimming took off 5 bases at V and 4 bases at J, with 14 bases between the two ends. The length of the CDR3 is 15 residues.

The count of this clone is one. This chain uses TRBV15 with TRBJ2-3; TRBD2 might be the D (5 bases). Germline CDR1 LNHNV, CDR2 YYDKDF (reference sequence). V lost 11 bases and J lost 0, with 18 bases in between. The CDR3 covers 15 residues. CDR3 amino acids: CASRPGSISTDTQYF. DNA for the CDR3: TGTGCCTCCCGACCGGGGTCCATAAGCACAGATACGCAGTATTTT. The entire variable domain, with the rest obtained from reference TRBV15 and TRBJ2-3, is as follows: DAMVIQNPRYQVTQFGKPVTLSCSQTLNHNVMYWYQQKSSQAPKLLFHYYDKDFNNEADTPDNFQSRRPNTSFCFLDIRSPGLGDTAMYLCASRPGSISTDTQYFGPGTRLTVL.

This rearrangement joins TRBV2 to TRBJ2-4; 7 bases line up with TRBD1. The trim removed 1 base at V and 3 bases at J, leaving 3 bases unmatched. Germline V gene lookup returns CDR1 SNHLY and CDR2 FYNNEI. This CDR3 spans 15 amino acids. CDR3 amino acids: CASSEEGGVKNIQYF. The CDR3, as DNA: TGTGCCAGCAGTGAAGAAGGGGGCGTCAAAAACATTCAGTACTTC.

V is TRBV21-1 and J is TRBJ2-3; TRBD2, the table's D call, was not compared with the DNA. TRBV21-1 is given as a pseudogene. The CDR3 extends over 16 amino acids. The DNA of the CDR3 is TGTGCCAGCAGCAAAGGAGGGGGGGGTCGCACAGATACGCAGTATTTT. Its translation: CASSKGGGGRTDTQYF.

V usage is TRBV9 and J usage is TRBJ2-1, with 11 bases identical to TRBD2. CDR1 is SGDLS and CDR2 is YYNGEE in the germline V gene. This CDR3 region has 16 residues. V lost 3 bases and J lost 1; bases outside the gene matches: 3. The CDR3 DNA reads TGTGCCAGCAGCGCCTCTAGCGGGGGGTCCTACAATGAGCAGTTCTTC. Amino acids: CASSASSGGSYNEQFF.

The rearrangement uses TRBV5-1 and TRBJ1-2, with TRBD1 as a possible D gene (6 bases). V was cut by 5 bases and J by 4 bases, with 15 bases left in between. The CDR3 covers 14 residues. CDR1 SGHRS and CDR2 YFSETQ come from the germline V gene. The CDR3 is CASRADRSGYGYTF. CDR3 DNA sequence: TGCGCCAGCAGGGCTGACAGGTCTGGCTATGGCTACACCTTC.

The rearrangement links TRBV7-9 to TRBJ1-2, with 7 bases fitting TRBD1. Losses at the gene ends were 5 bases for V and 3 bases for J; bases not matched to a gene: 18. Germline V gene data show CDR1 as SEHNR and CDR2 as FQNEAQ (reference sequence). This CDR3 has 18 residues. CDR3 protein: CASSPRDSKEWGYYGYTF. The CDR3 coding sequence is TGTGCCAGCAGCCCGAGGGACAGCAAGGAATGGGGGTACTATGGCTACACCTTC.

The rearrangement joins TRBV12-3 or TRBV12-4 to TRBJ1-4; D gene ambiguous. The CDR3 extends over 12 amino acids. Trimming removed 3 bases from V and 8 bases from J, with 7 bases in between. CDR3 in amino acids: CASSLEGEKLFF. In nucleotides, the CDR3 is TGTGCCAGCAGTTTGGAGGGAGAAAAACTGTTTTTT.

The count of this clone is one. The chain links TRBV6-5 to TRBJ2-7; 9 nucleotides line up with TRBD2. Germline V gives CDR1 MNHEY, CDR2 SVGAGI. The CDR3 spans 15 residues. V trimming: 6 bases; J trimming: 5 bases; junction bases outside the gene matches: 11. CDR3 sequence: CASRNTGTSIHEQYF. The DNA for the CDR3 is TGTGCCAGCAGAAATACCGGGACTAGCATCCACGAGCAGTACTTC.